These T cell receptor beta chains were read from a single sample in a study of neurological immune-mediated disorders. TCRdb itself ran the 5' RACE reads through MiXCR, one entry per CDR3 protein. This table holds 65,000 to 85,000 distinct CDR3 sequences, more than 3% found once. The source material was PBMCs. The source of these receptors is a woman between 50 and 59 years old with multiple sclerosis. Each CDR3 is given with its conserved first and last residue. Fields, in order: clone size, D gene, J gene, V gene, CDR3 protein, CDR3 DNA. A D gene is named only where the DNA matches it firmly. Clone size is given for some rows only: seen once, a few or many times, or a class if the clone is expanded.

many,-,TRBJ2-5,TRBV5-1,CASSLSGGPRTQYF,TGCGCCAGCAGCTTGTCCGGGGGTCCGAGGACCCAGTACTTC
many,-,TRBJ2-5,TRBV20-1,CSARPTPRTETQYF,TGCAGTGCTAGACCGACACCCAGGACGGAGACCCAGTACTTC
many,-,TRBJ1-2,TRBV2,CASKLETGGGSYGYTF,TGTGCCAGCAAGCTAGAGACGGGGGGCGGCTCCTATGGCTACACCTTC
many,-,TRBJ2-5,TRBV7-7,CASSTGGTQYF,TGTGCTAGCAGCACCGGTGGGACCCAGTACTTC
many,-,TRBJ2-1,TRBV6-6,CASSRGEQFF,TGTGCCAGCAGCAGGGGTGAGCAGTTCTTC
many,TRBD2,TRBJ2-5,TRBV20-1,CSASDFRREARETQYF,TGCAGTGCTAGCGATTTTAGGCGGGAGGCGAGAGAGACCCAGTACTTC
many,TRBD2,TRBJ2-1,TRBV5-1,CASSLTAGGPGEQFF,TGCGCCAGCAGCTTAACGGCGGGAGGGCCCGGTGAGCAGTTCTTC
many,TRBD2,TRBJ2-1,TRBV5-8,CASSLQTSVPYNEQFF,TGTGCCAGCAGCTTGCAGACTAGCGTACCATACAATGAGCAGTTCTTC
many,TRBD2,TRBJ2-3,TRBV12-3/TRBV12-4,CASRTSGYTDTQYF,TGTGCCAGCAGGACTAGCGGATACACAGATACGCAGTATTTT
many,-,TRBJ2-7,TRBV7-2,CASSLTGAGHYEQYF,TGTGCCAGCAGCCTCACGGGAGCGGGACACTACGAGCAGTACTTC
many,-,TRBJ1-5,TRBV7-6,CASSLTPQGTPGQPQHF,TGTGCCAGCAGCTTAACCCCCCAGGGAACCCCAGGACAGCCCCAGCATTTT
many,-,TRBJ2-3,TRBV6-1,CASSEQAPDTQYF,TGTGCCAGCAGTGAACAGGCTCCAGATACGCAGTATTTT
many,-,TRBJ1-2,TRBV20-1,CSAGEGTLYGYTF,TGCAGTGCCGGGGAGGGAACCCTCTATGGCTACACCTTC
many,-,TRBJ2-6,TRBV20-1,CSARDTGLPISGANVLTF,TGCAGTGCTAGAGACACAGGCCTACCTATATCTGGGGCCAACGTCCTGACTTTC
many,-,TRBJ1-1,TRBV20-1,CSARGEWGGNTEAFF,TGCAGTGCTAGGGGGGAATGGGGGGGAAACACTGAAGCTTTCTTT
many,TRBD1,TRBJ1-2,TRBV7-9,CASTQIQGGGYTF,TGTGCCAGCACCCAAATCCAGGGGGGCGGCTACACCTTC
many,-,TRBJ1-5,TRBV18,CASSPPIARGNQPQHF,TGTGCCAGCTCACCACCGATCGCCAGGGGTAATCAGCCCCAGCATTTT
many,-,TRBJ1-5,TRBV28,CASSLGATFQHF,TGTGCCAGCAGTTTGGGGGCCACCTTCCAGCATTTT
-,TRBD2,TRBJ2-1,TRBV20-1,CSAENSGGRIYNEQFF,TGCAGTGCCGAGAATAGCGGGGGGCGTATATACAATGAGCAGTTCTTC
many,TRBD2,TRBJ2-3,TRBV6-5,CASSQSSGTSTDTQYF,TGTGCCAGCAGCCAATCTAGCGGGACTAGCACAGATACGCAGTATTTT
many,-,TRBJ1-2,TRBV5-1,CASSFRRVTEGYTF,TGCGCCAGCAGCTTCCGCCGGGTTACCGAGGGCTACACCTTC
many,-,TRBJ2-2,TRBV11-2,CASNGGAGELFF,TGTGCCAGCAATGGGGGAGCCGGGGAGCTGTTTTTT
few,-,TRBJ2-1,TRBV5-6,CASMGDIFGRVDNEQFF,TGTGCCAGCATGGGGGACATTTTCGGCCGTGTTGACAATGAGCAGTTCTTC
many,TRBD2,TRBJ2-1,TRBV7-2,CASSFPLASGRAGGYDEQFF,TGTGCCAGCAGCTTCCCCTTGGCCAGTGGCAGGGCGGGAGGGTACGATGAGCAGTTCTTC
many,-,TRBJ1-5,TRBV7-9,CASSLISAGVGNQPQHF,TGTGCCAGCAGCCTGATTTCTGCGGGGGTTGGCAATCAGCCCCAGCATTTT
many,TRBD1,TRBJ2-7,TRBV20-1,CSARADRAGEQYF,TGCAGTGCTAGAGCAGACAGGGCTGGCGAGCAGTACTTC
many,-,TRBJ2-1,TRBV7-2,CASSLMGGSYNEQFF,TGTGCCAGCAGCTTAATGGGGGGCTCCTACAATGAGCAGTTCTTC
many,-,TRBJ2-2,TRBV10-3,CAISDIVGWDTGELFF,TGTGCCATCAGTGACATTGTAGGGTGGGACACCGGGGAGCTGTTTTTT
many,-,TRBJ1-1,TRBV14,CASSQDLSLPEGPEAFF,TGTGCCAGCAGCCAAGATCTAAGTCTACCAGAAGGACCTGAAGCTTTCTTT
many,-,TRBJ1-1,TRBV20-1,CSARVSTLGDTEAFF,TGCAGTGCTAGAGTGTCCACTTTGGGCGACACTGAAGCTTTCTTT
many,-,TRBJ1-5,TRBV7-9,CASSLTGPGQPQHF,TGTGCCAGCAGCCTAACAGGGCCGGGCCAGCCCCAGCATTTT
many,TRBD2,TRBJ2-3,TRBV13,CASSLGRGSGTDTQYF,TGTGCCAGCAGCTTAGGACGCGGGAGTGGCACAGATACGCAGTATTTT
many,TRBD1,TRBJ2-2,TRBV5-1,CASSLVQGIATGELFF,TGCGCCAGCAGCTTGGTACAGGGGATTGCCACCGGGGAGCTGTTTTTT
many,TRBD2,TRBJ2-7,TRBV27,CASSPRGLAETYEQYF,TGTGCCAGCAGTCCCCGGGGACTAGCGGAAACCTACGAGCAGTACTTC
many,-,TRBJ2-2,TRBV7-2,CASRSGTPTGELFF,TGTGCCAGCAGGTCCGGGACACCCACCGGGGAGCTGTTTTTT
many,TRBD1,TRBJ1-5,TRBV6-1,CASSEFQGAHQPQHF,TGTGCCAGCAGTGAATTTCAGGGGGCCCATCAGCCCCAGCATTTT
few,-,TRBJ1-6,TRBV10-3,CAIRNSRTDNSPLHF,TGTGCCATCAGGAACTCAAGGACAGATAATTCACCCCTCCACTTT
many,-,TRBJ1-2,TRBV4-3,CASSQQGRGYYGYTF,TGCGCCAGCAGCCAACAGGGGAGGGGCTACTATGGCTACACCTTC
many,-,TRBJ2-2,TRBV7-6,CASSLNKGGELFF,TGTGCCAGCAGCTTAAATAAAGGAGGGGAGCTGTTTTTT
medium-sized,-,TRBJ2-5,TRBV7-2,CASSYTHTPWSQYF,TGTGCCAGCAGTTACACCCACACCCCCTGGTCCCAGTACTTC
many,-,TRBJ1-2,TRBV27,CASSLQGGNYGYTF,TGTGCCAGCAGTTTACAGGGAGGGAACTATGGCTACACCTTC
many,-,TRBJ2-1,TRBV7-2,CASIPGSSSSSYNEQFF,TGTGCCAGCATCCCCGGAAGCTCTTCAAGCTCCTACAATGAGCAGTTCTTC
many,TRBD1,TRBJ1-1,TRBV5-1,CASSLQGANTEAFF,TGCGCCAGCAGCTTGCAGGGGGCAAACACTGAAGCTTTCTTT
many,TRBD2,TRBJ2-1,TRBV4-2,CASSPLSGSSYNEQFF,TGTGCCAGCAGCCCACTTAGCGGGAGCTCCTACAATGAGCAGTTCTTC
many,-,TRBJ2-7,TRBV20-1,CSAPEPTSRRVYEQYF,TGCAGTGCTCCGGAGCCAACTAGCCGCCGGGTCTACGAGCAGTACTTC
many,TRBD1,TRBJ2-3,TRBV20-1,CSAGSQTGYTDTQYF,TGCAGTGCTGGATCCCAGACAGGGTACACAGATACGCAGTATTTT